Listed below are T cell receptor beta chains from one sample, sequenced in a study of CD8 T cells in ankylosing spondylitis. TCRdb used MiXCR to reprocess the 5' RACE reads, holding one entry per CDR3 protein. The sample lists roughly 180,000 distinct CDR3 sequences; around 13% were seen once. Sequencing used blood, either unsorted or a sorted T cell fraction (not recorded which). These receptors originate from a male donor with ankylosing spondylitis or in good health (not recorded which). Both conserved end residues are part of each CDR3. D genes are given only for firm matches. Clone size is given for some rows only: seen once, a few or many times, or a class if the clone is expanded.

cdr3_nt cdr3_aa j_call v_call d_call clone_size
TGCAGCGTTCTTTGTCGGGGTAATGGGGGGCCTCAGTCCTATGGCTACACCTTC CSVLCRGNGGPQSYGYTF TRBJ1-2 TRBV29-1 NA NA
TGCGCCAGCAGCCAAGTTTTACCGGGACTAGCGGGAAAAAATGAGCAGTTCTTC CASSQVLPGLAGKNEQFF TRBJ2-1 TRBV4-1 TRBD2 NA
TGTGCCAGCGCCTGGCGGGAGGGCCTACAGGAGCAGTTCTTC CASAWREGLQEQFF TRBJ2-1 TRBV5-5 TRBD2 few
TGTGCCAGCAGTGAATCCGAGGTCGATGAGCAGTTCTTC CASSESEVDEQFF TRBJ2-1 TRBV25-1 NA many
TGTGCCAGCAGTTTAGGACTGGGGCCGCTAGCGTCTAGCACAGATACGCAGTATTTT CASSLGLGPLASSTDTQYF TRBJ2-3 TRBV12-3/TRBV12-4 NA few
TGTGCCAGCAGCTTCGCGAAGATCGGGACACAGGGGGTCCTGGCCGGGGAGCTGTTTTTT CASSFAKIGTQGVLAGELFF TRBJ2-2 TRBV11-1 TRBD1 few
TGCAGTGCTAGAGTAGCGGACAGGGGAACCTACGAGCAGTACTTC CSARVADRGTYEQYF TRBJ2-7 TRBV20-1 TRBD1 NA
TGCGCCAGCCGGGACAGTGACTATGGCTACACCTTC CASRDSDYGYTF TRBJ1-2 TRBV5-1 TRBD1 few
TGCGCCAGCAGCCAAGGAGCGGGAATGGAGACCCAGTACTTC CASSQGAGMETQYF TRBJ2-5 TRBV4-1 TRBD2 NA
TGTGCCATCACCGGAGAAGGTGGGCCCTCCTACGAGCAGTACTTC CAITGEGGPSYEQYF TRBJ2-7 TRBV10-3 NA NA
TGTGCCAGCAGCGGGGAGCGGGGGGGCCGAGAGACCCAGTACTTC CASSGERGGRETQYF TRBJ2-5 TRBV27 TRBD2 NA
TGTGCCAGCAGTGAATCGAGACAGTATAATTCACCCCTCCACTTT CASSESRQYNSPLHF TRBJ1-6 TRBV2 NA few
TGTGCCAGCAGTTACTCGAAAGGGGATGCATTCCTCGAGCAGTACTTC CASSYSKGDAFLEQYF TRBJ2-7 TRBV6-5 NA few
TGCAGTGCTAGACCGGGCCTCCCTTCGAACACCGGGGAGCTGTTTTTT CSARPGLPSNTGELFF TRBJ2-2 TRBV20-1 NA NA
TGTGCCAGCAGCCGGACTAGCGGGACCTCCTACTACAATGAGCAGTTCTTC CASSRTSGTSYYNEQFF TRBJ2-1 TRBV5-5 TRBD2 many
TGTGCCAGCAGTGAATTGTCCATAGGGGATGACTATGGCTACACCTTC CASSELSIGDDYGYTF TRBJ1-2 TRBV2 NA few
TGTGCCAGCAGTGTAGCGGAGTCCTACGAGCAGTACTTC CASSVAESYEQYF TRBJ2-7 TRBV12-3/TRBV12-4 NA few
TGTGCCAGCAGCCTAATAGCTACGGGGGCCGGTACGCAGTATTTT CASSLIATGAGTQYF TRBJ2-3 TRBV11-3 NA NA
TGCGCCAGCAGCCAAGATTGGGGTAGCGGCCCAAAGGAAACAGATACGCAGTATTTT CASSQDWGSGPKETDTQYF TRBJ2-3 TRBV4-1 NA NA
TGTGCCAGCAGTTTAGGGAGGAACACTGAAGCTTTCTTT CASSLGRNTEAFF TRBJ1-1 TRBV12-3/TRBV12-4 NA many
TGCAGCGTTGAGGGGTTCCAAGAGACCCAGTACTTC CSVEGFQETQYF TRBJ2-5 TRBV29-1 NA NA
TGCGCCAGCAGCCACGGTGGGGAGGGATACCAAGAGACCCAGTACTTC CASSHGGEGYQETQYF TRBJ2-5 TRBV4-1 TRBD2 NA
TGCGCCAGCAGTGAGTTTGGGTACAATGAGCAGTTCTTC CASSEFGYNEQFF TRBJ2-1 TRBV10-2 NA once
TGTGCCAGCACCCTGACAGGGCCGCCGAACACTGAAGCTTTCTTT CASTLTGPPNTEAFF TRBJ1-1 TRBV7-2 TRBD1 few
TGTGCCAGCAGCGGACCTGAAGCTTTCTTT CASSGPEAFF TRBJ1-1 TRBV12-3/TRBV12-4 NA many
TGTGCCAGCAGGCCGCGACAGGGGGCCCGCACAGATACGCAGTATTTT CASRPRQGARTDTQYF TRBJ2-3 TRBV7-9 TRBD1 few
TGCAGCGTCTTACTGGCGGGGGGGGAGGACATTCAGTACTTC CSVLLAGGEDIQYF TRBJ2-4 TRBV29-1 TRBD2 few
TGTGCCAGCAGTGCAACCCCCGGCGGGGACTCCTACGAGCAGTACTTC CASSATPGGDSYEQYF TRBJ2-7 TRBV6-1 NA many
TGCAGTGCTAGAGTAAGGGACATGAACACTGAAGCTTTCTTT CSARVRDMNTEAFF TRBJ1-1 TRBV20-1 NA many